The rows below give T cell receptor beta chains drawn from one sample of a study of response to subunit inactivated influenza vaccine. A single record per CDR3 protein comes from TCRdb applying MiXCR to the RT-PCR reads. The data contain around 790,000 distinct CDR3 sequences, 21% of them singletons. Sequences were derived from PBMCs from blood, sampled roughly 5 days after vaccination. Every receptor here comes from a man aged 50 to 60 who received an inactivated influenza vaccine. The CDR3 runs from the conserved cysteine through the conserved F or W. D genes are given only for firm matches. Clone size is stated in some rows and not others, as once, few, many or a class when expanded.

d_gene	j_gene	abundance	v_gene	CDR3nt	CDR3aa
TRBD1	TRBJ2-5	few	TRBV19	TGTGCCAGTAGTATCGTACAGGGGCGAGAGACCCAGTACTTC	CASSIVQGRETQYF
NA	TRBJ2-2	once	TRBV2	TGTGCCAGCAACTTATCCGGGGAGCTGTTTTTT	CASNLSGELFF
NA	TRBJ2-3	few	TRBV4-2	TGTGCCAGCAGCCAAGATACTAGCAGCACAGATACGCAGTATTTT	CASSQDTSSTDTQYF
TRBD1	TRBJ2-7	few	TRBV20-1	TGCAGTGCAACCGACAGGGGGGACTACGAGCAGTACTTC	CSATDRGDYEQYF
TRBD1	TRBJ2-7	NA	TRBV12-3/TRBV12-4	TGTGCCAGCAGTACCAGGACAGGGGGCGCCTACGAGCAGTACTTC	CASSTRTGGAYEQYF
TRBD1	TRBJ2-3	few	TRBV6-2/TRBV6-3	TGTGCCAGCACGGGTAGGACAGGGGTTTCGGCAGATACGCAGTATTTT	CASTGRTGVSADTQYF
TRBD1	TRBJ2-2	NA	TRBV5-1	TGCGCCAGCATGTTCCAGGGGGCGAACACCGGGGAGCTGTTTTTT	CASMFQGANTGELFF
NA	TRBJ2-1	few	TRBV27	TGTGCCAGCGGAGTTATAGGGTCCTACAATGAGCAGTTCTTC	CASGVIGSYNEQFF
NA	TRBJ2-6	few	TRBV20-1	TGCAGTGCCTCCGACACTGTGGGGGCCAACGTCCTGACTTTC	CSASDTVGANVLTF
TRBD2	TRBJ2-7	few	TRBV20-1	TGCAGTGCTTCCCTGGGCCGCGGGAGGGCCGGGTACGAGCAGTACTTC	CSASLGRGRAGYEQYF
TRBD2	TRBJ2-2	NA	TRBV4-2	TGTGCCAGCAGCCAAGTGCTAGCGGGGGTTTTTAACACCGGGGAGCTGTTTTTT	CASSQVLAGVFNTGELFF
TRBD2	TRBJ2-7	NA	TRBV20-1	TGCAGTGCTAGAGATTGGGGACTAGCTCGCGACGAGCAGTACTTC	CSARDWGLARDEQYF
NA	TRBJ1-1	few	TRBV29-1	TGCAGCGTCCGGGACATATTAAACACTGAAGCTTTCTTT	CSVRDILNTEAFF
TRBD2	TRBJ2-2	NA	TRBV6-2/TRBV6-3	TGTGCCAGCCGGGGACTAGCGGGACGCGGGGAGCTGTTTTTT	CASRGLAGRGELFF
TRBD2	TRBJ2-1	few	TRBV20-1	TGCAGTGCTAGAAAAAAGCGGGAGGGCCTCTGGAATGAGCAGTTCTTC	CSARKKREGLWNEQFF
NA	TRBJ1-5	once	TRBV7-2	TGTGCCAGCAGCGTGACCCCGCAGGGTGGTCAGCCCCAGCATTTT	CASSVTPQGGQPQHF
TRBD2	TRBJ2-7	few	TRBV4-3	TGCGCCAGCAGCCAAGAACTGACTAGCGGGAGCTACGAGCAGTACTTC	CASSQELTSGSYEQYF
NA	TRBJ2-3	few	TRBV12-3/TRBV12-4	TGTGCCAGCAGTTTCTTATCGGAAGATCGCGATACGCAGTATTTT	CASSFLSEDRDTQYF
TRBD1	TRBJ1-2	few	TRBV29-1	TGCAGCGTTGACCCGACAGGGAGAGGCGGCTACACCTTC	CSVDPTGRGGYTF
TRBD2	TRBJ2-3	NA	TRBV20-1	TGCAGTGCTAGACGTCTAGCGGGAGTGGGGACAGATACGCAGTATTTT	CSARRLAGVGTDTQYF
NA	TRBJ2-2	few	TRBV5-1	TGCGCCAGCAGCTTGGGTGCCAGGGGCTCCGGGGAGCTGTTTTTT	CASSLGARGSGELFF
NA	TRBJ1-5	few	TRBV20-1	TGCAGTGCTAGAGTTCGCCCGCCCGGAGCAGGGAATCAGCCCCAGCATTTT	CSARVRPPGAGNQPQHF
NA	TRBJ1-5	few	TRBV15	TGTGCCACCAGCAGCGCGTTGCGTCAGCCCCAGCATTTT	CATSSALRQPQHF
NA	TRBJ1-6	NA	TRBV4-3	TGCGCCAGCAGCCAGATACAGGGCTATAATTCACCCCTCCACTTT	CASSQIQGYNSPLHF
TRBD1	TRBJ2-3	NA	TRBV20-1	TGCAGTGCCGGACAGGTCCCTAGCACAGATACGCAGTATTTT	CSAGQVPSTDTQYF
NA	TRBJ2-2	NA	TRBV5-1	TGCGCCAGCAGCTACGGACACGGGACCGGGGAGCTGTTTTTT	CASSYGHGTGELFF
TRBD2	TRBJ2-2	NA	TRBV29-1	TGCAGCGTTTCGAGGGCGGGAGTCGGCACCGGGGAGCTGTTTTTT	CSVSRAGVGTGELFF
NA	TRBJ2-4	NA	TRBV20-1	TGCAGCCCGCAGATGCCTCTGGCCAAAAACATTCAGTACTTC	CSPQMPLAKNIQYF
NA	TRBJ2-7	few	TRBV30	TGTGCCTGGAGTGACAAAAGAAGCGAGCAGTACTTC	CAWSDKRSEQYF